These 29 T cell receptor beta chains share one sample of origin, sequenced in a study of T cell repertoires in cytomegalovirus infection. One entry per CDR3 protein results from TCRdb running MiXCR on the reads. The table includes fewer than 700,000 distinct CDR3 sequences, 20% to 30% detected once. Sequencing was done on a sample of CD8+ T cells from PBMCs. These receptors all come from a human donor in good health (CMV status not recorded). Some clones in this sample may be carry-over from other donors' samples.

This clonotype occurred many times. The V gene is TRBV7-6, the J gene TRBJ2-2; a possible D gene is TRBD1 (5 bases). Germline values: CDR1 SGHVS, CDR2 FNYEAQ. With 5 bases removed from V and 0 bases from J, the gap between germline ends came to 13 bases. This CDR3 has 16 amino acids. CDR3 DNA: TGTGCCAGCAGCCCCAAAGGGGTAACGAACACCGGGGAGCTGTTTTTT. It yields the protein CASSPKGVTNTGELFF.

The V call is TRBV28, the J call TRBJ1-5; 10 bases line up with TRBD1. The CDR3 is made up of 16 amino acids. Per germline, CDR1 MDHEN and CDR2 SYDVKM. Trimming cost V 5 bases and J 0 bases; bases outside gene matches: 4. CDR3 in DNA: TGTGCCAGCAGTCTGGACAGGGGGAATAGCAATCAGCCCCAGCATTTT. Translation gives CASSLDRGNSNQPQHF.

The chain joins TRBV28 to TRBJ2-1; D is possibly TRBD1 (6 bases). This CDR3 is built from 17 residues. The ends were cut back, 8 bases at V and 6 bases at J, with 26 bases in the middle. Germline V gene data show CDR1 as MDHEN and CDR2 as SYDVKM. CDR3 region: CASSIPVGVDRPNEQFF. Written as DNA, the CDR3 is TGTGCCAGCTCCATCCCTGTTGGGGTCGACAGGCCCAATGAGCAGTTCTTC.

Regarding this clonotype: The junction departs from the called germline gene at one end, perhaps through a read error. The V call is TRBV2, the J call TRBJ2-5; TRBD2 is a possible D gene (6 bases). The CDR3 has 16 residues. The germline gives CDR1 SNHLY, CDR2 FYNNEI. The CDR3 DNA reads as TGTGACAGCAGTGAATTTCTCGGGACTGGGCAAGAGACCCAGTACTTC. Translating it yields CDSSEFLGTGQETQYF.

This clonotype was counted ten times or more. This rearrangement joins TRBV7-6 to TRBJ1-1; D remains ambiguous. Germline V gene sequence: CDR1 SGHVS, CDR2 FNYEAQ. Trimming stripped 1 base from V and 0 bases from J, with 9 bases between. This CDR3 comprises 15 residues. Here the CDR3 DNA reads TGTGCCAGCAGCTTAGGGTATTCCATGAACACTGAAGCTTTCTTT. This translates into CASSLGYSMNTEAFF. The full variable domain, rest sourced from reference TRBV7-6 and TRBJ1-1, is GAGVSQSPRYKVTKRGQDVALRCDPISGHVSLYWYRQALGQGPEFLTYFNYEAQQDKSGLPNDRFSAERPEGSISTLTIQRTEQRDSAMYRCASSLGYSMNTEAFFGQGTRLTVV.

This chain connects TRBV4-1 to TRBJ2-7; 7 bases align to TRBD2. Germline CDR1 is MGHRA and CDR2 is YSYEKL. The CDR3 totals 15 residues. Trimming cost V 0 bases and J 4 bases; bases outside gene matches: 6. CDR3 loop: CASSQDWGGSYEQYF. CDR3 DNA sequence: TGCGCCAGCAGCCAAGACTGGGGGGGATCATACGAGCAGTACTTC.

In this sample, this clonotype turned up a few times. The gene calls are TRBV7-6 and TRBJ2-1, with 9 bases lining up with TRBD2. Germline CDR1 and CDR2: SGHVS and FNYEAQ. The CDR3 runs 14 residues. V shed 5 bases and J 7 bases; nucleotides not matched to a gene: 6. The CDR3 protein is CASSPPAGGNEQFF. DNA for the CDR3: TGTGCCAGCAGCCCGCCAGCGGGGGGAAATGAGCAGTTCTTC.

The chain combines TRBV5-6 with TRBJ2-7, with D tentatively TRBD1 (7 bases). Germline CDR1 is SGHDT and CDR2 is YYEEEE. V gave up 6 bases and J gave up 0 bases, with 16 bases separating them. The CDR3 has 15 amino acids. The CDR3 nucleotides read TGTGCCAGCACCCGGGGGACAGCAAGCTCCTACGAGCAGTACGTC. Protein sequence: CASTRGTASSYEQYV.

This clonotype came up a few times. The V gene is TRBV20-1, the J gene TRBJ2-3; 8 nucleotides match TRBD2. Germline V lookup: CDR1 DFQATT, CDR2 SNEGSKA (reference sequence). V shed 5 bases and J 1 base; nucleotides not matched to a gene: 17. CDR3 length: 18 residues. The CDR3 nucleotides are TGCAGTGCTCCCCGAGGGTGGGCGGGGGGCGCCGGCACAGATACGCAGTATTTT. Its translation: CSAPRGWAGGAGTDTQYF.

This clonotype was seen a handful of times. The V gene is TRBV28, the J gene TRBJ2-3; 9 positions agree with TRBD1. Germline loops: CDR1 MDHEN, CDR2 SYDVKM. This CDR3 comprises 15 residues. The V and J ends lost 3 bases and 5 bases, in that order; junction bases with no gene match: 6. The CDR3 loop reads CASSFPRTGEDTQYF. CDR3 sequence (DNA): TGTGCCAGCAGTTTTCCTCGGACAGGGGAAGATACGCAGTATTTT.

This clonotype has a count of ten or more. The rearrangement joins TRBV7-3 to TRBJ2-1; 11 bases match TRBD2. In germline, CDR1 is SGHTA, CDR2 FQGTGA. With V trimmed by 8 bases and J by 8 bases, 8 bases remained unmatched. This CDR3 spans 14 amino acids. The CDR3 region is CASGASGGIDEQFF. CDR3 nucleotides: TGTGCCAGCGGAGCTAGCGGGGGGATCGATGAGCAGTTCTTC. Variable domain in full (rest from reference TRBV7-3 and TRBJ2-1): GAGVSQTPSNKVTEKGKYVELRCDPISGHTALYWYRQSLGQGPEFLIYFQGTGAADDSGLPNDRFFAVRPEGSVSTLKIQRTERGDSAVYLCASGASGGIDEQFFGPGTRLTVL.

The V and J genes are TRBV29-1 and TRBJ1-2, with a possible D match to TRBD1 (5 bases). Trimming pared 4 bases from V and 6 bases from J, leaving 12 bases between. The CDR3 sequence is 12 residues long. Germline V CDR1 and CDR2: SQVTM, ANQGSEA. The CDR3 sequence is CSVVGGEDGYTF. In DNA, the CDR3 is TGCAGCGTTGTTGGGGGGGAGGATGGCTACACCTTC.

CDR3 in amino acids: CSVHLHGEGANGYTF. DNA of the CDR3: TGCAGCGTCCACCTCCACGGGGAGGGGGCTAATGGCTACACCTTC. The J gene is TRBJ1-2, the V gene TRBV29-1, with 7 bases aligning to TRBD1. This CDR3 contains 15 residues. Per the germline V gene, CDR1 is SQVTM and CDR2 is ANQGSEA. The trim removed 6 bases at V and 6 bases at J, leaving 16 bases unmatched.

V is TRBV19 and J is TRBJ2-2; D gene ambiguous. Trimming left V 2 bases short and J 4 bases short, with 11 bases between. Germline V CDR1 and CDR2: LNHDA, SQIVND (reference sequence). There are 15 residues in the CDR3. The DNA of the CDR3 is TGTGCCAGTAGTATACTCCAAGGTACCACCGGGGAGCTGTTTTTT. Its translation is CASSILQGTTGELFF.

The V gene is TRBV7-9, the J gene TRBJ2-4; D gene uncertain. The germline V gene has CDR1 SEHNR and CDR2 FQNEAQ (reference sequence). The CDR3 loop spans 15 amino acids. Trimming removed 2 bases at V and 8 bases at J, with 16 bases between. CDR3 loop: CASSLSGDSRYIQYF. The DNA of the CDR3 is TGTGCCAGCAGCTTATCGGGCGACTCCCGCTACATTCAGTACTTC.

The V call is TRBV19, the J call TRBJ2-5; 7 nucleotides agree with TRBD2. Losses at the gene ends were 1 base for V and 3 bases for J; bases not matched to a gene: 2. This CDR3 spans 14 amino acids. CDR1 and CDR2 from the germline V gene are LNHDA and SQIVND (reference sequence). The CDR3 loop is CASSIAGGEETQYF. The CDR3 nucleotides are TGTGCCAGTAGTATAGCGGGGGGTGAAGAGACCCAGTACTTC.

Details on this clonotype: Its ends do not fully match the called genes, so a read error is possible. This chain connects TRBV25-1 to TRBJ2-1, with TRBD1 identical over 9 bases. In germline, CDR1 is MGHDK, CDR2 SYGVNS. CDR3 length: 15 amino acids. The CDR3 DNA sequence: TGCGCCAGCAGTATCCGGGACAGGGTCCGGATTGAGCAGTTCTTC. Translating gives CASSIRDRVRIEQFF.

This clonotype was seen ten or more times. The J gene is TRBJ2-1, the V gene TRBV28; the D is unclear. This CDR3 has 17 residues. Trimming removed 2 bases at V and 0 bases at J, with 14 bases between. The germline gives CDR1 MDHEN, CDR2 SYDVKM. This CDR3 reads CASSLRKGFSSYNEQFF. The CDR3 region has the DNA TGTGCCAGCAGTTTAAGAAAAGGATTTAGCTCCTACAATGAGCAGTTCTTC.

In this sample, this clonotype turned up many times. The CDR3 nucleotides read TGCGCCAGCAGCCAAGAGGTACCCCTCAACAATGAGCAGTTCTTC. Residues: CASSQEVPLNNEQFF. The chain joins TRBV4-1 to TRBJ2-1; D gene unclear. Germline lookup yields CDR1 MGHRA and CDR2 YSYEKL. This CDR3 spans 15 amino acids. V dropped 0 bases and J dropped 5 bases, with 11 bases sitting between them.

A word on this clonotype: Compared with germline, one end of the junction differs, possibly owing to a read error. The V call is TRBV14, the J call TRBJ1-2; TRBD1 agrees at 8 bases. Germline assignment: CDR1 SGHDN and CDR2 FVKESK. The CDR3 consists of 13 residues. The CDR3 DNA follows: TGTGCCAGCAGCCAAGACGCTGACAGGGGCCCTTTCTTC. Translation: CASSQDADRGPFF.

There are a few counts of this clonotype. This chain links TRBV14 with TRBJ2-1; a possible D gene is TRBD2 (5 bases). The V end was cut by 4 bases, the J end by 8 bases, with 12 bases between. Germline V CDR1 and CDR2: SGHDN, FVKESK. CDR3 length: 13 amino acids. The chain's CDR3 is CASSPRGYDEQFF. CDR3 coding DNA: TGTGCCAGCAGCCCCCGGGGTTATGATGAGCAGTTCTTC.

This clonotype occurred many times. This chain uses TRBV12-3 or TRBV12-4 with TRBJ2-4; D possibly uses TRBD1 or TRBD2 (7 bases each). The V and J ends lost 4 bases and 3 bases respectively, with 13 bases between them. The CDR3 runs to 15 residues. The CDR3 bases are TGTGCCAGCAGTTCCAGCAGGGGGGGCAAAAACATTCAGTACTTC. Translating it yields CASSSSRGGKNIQYF.

This clonotype has more than one count but fewer than ten. This chain links TRBV29-1 with TRBJ2-7; TRBD1 matches at 7 bases. V was pared by 6 bases and J by 2 bases, with 7 bases of the junction left unmatched. Germline V gives CDR1 SQVTM, CDR2 ANQGSEA. The CDR3 runs to 13 residues. The CDR3 coding sequence is TGCAGCGTCCAAAACGGGACAGCCTACGAGCAGTACGTC. Protein: CSVQNGTAYEQYV.

This clonotype was found a few times. The V call is TRBV12-3 or TRBV12-4, the J call TRBJ1-2; D unresolved. The length of the CDR3 is 14 residues. V lost 6 bases, J lost 4 bases, and 15 bases lay in between. For the CDR3, the DNA is TGTGCCAGCAGGGTGAAAGGGCGGCTCTATGGCTACACCTTC. This gives the protein CASRVKGRLYGYTF.

The chain carries TRBV18 and TRBJ2-1, with D maybe TRBD2 (6 bases). With 7 bases removed from V and 3 bases from J, the gap between germline ends came to 13 bases. The CDR3 has 14 residues. Germline values: CDR1 KGHSH, CDR2 LQKENI. The CDR3, as DNA: TGTGCCAGCTTAGTCGGGCGGGGCTACAATGAGCAGTTCTTC. Its protein product is CASLVGRGYNEQFF. The full variable domain, in which reference TRBV18 and TRBJ2-1 provide the parts outside the CDR3, is NAGVMQNPRHLVRRRGQEARLRCSPMKGHSHVYWYRQLPEEGLKFMVYLQKENIIDESGMPKERFSAEFPKEGPSILRIQQVVRGDSAAYFCASLVGRGYNEQFFGPGTRLTVL.

This clonotype was counted at least ten times. The rearrangement links TRBV4-1 to TRBJ1-2, with D uncertain. Germline V lookup: CDR1 MGHRA, CDR2 YSYEKL. There are 16 residues in the CDR3. Trimming stripped 1 base from V and 1 base from J, with 13 bases between. In DNA form, the CDR3 reads TGCGCCAGCAGCCAAGCGTGGAGTATAGATAACTATGGCTACACCTTC. It is translated as CASSQAWSIDNYGYTF.

This clonotype was seen a handful of times. The gene calls are TRBV10-3 and TRBJ1-1, with 9 bases fitting TRBD1. The ends lost 4 bases at V and 4 bases at J; junction bases unmatched: 10. CDR3 size: 16 residues. CDR1 is ENHRY and CDR2 is SYGVKD in the germline V gene. Written as DNA, the CDR3 is TGTGCCATCAGTGTGGGGACAGGGCATCAGGGCACTGAAGCTTTCTTT. It codes for CAISVGTGHQGTEAFF.

A word on this clonotype: This could be a read error, since a much larger clone is one nucleotide away. This rearrangement joins TRBV7-2 to TRBJ2-3; 11 bases line up with TRBD2. The germline gives CDR1 SGHTA, CDR2 FQGNSA. The CDR3 covers 17 residues. In DNA, the CDR3 is TGTGCCAGGAGCTTAGTCGCTAGCGGGGGGCTCACAGATACGCAGTATTTT. Encoded protein: CARSLVASGGLTDTQYF.

This clonotype was seen ten or more times. The chain has TRBV4-2 and TRBJ1-1; D not resolved. This CDR3 is 16 amino acids long. The germline V gene encodes CDR1 LGHNA and CDR2 YNFKEQ. Between the trimmed V and J ends, which lost 3 bases and 1 base, there was a span of 15 bases. CDR3 sequence (DNA): TGTGCCAGCAGCCAGGAATCGGGAATCCCGAACACTGAAGCTTTCTTT. Its translation: CASSQESGIPNTEAFF.